This TCR beta chain was identified in a study of OX40 agonist ivuxolimab in advanced cancers. Study information: Patients assigned to dose escalation were diagnosed with hepatocellular carcinoma, melanoma, renal cell or head and neck cancer. At just under 85% male, the cohort had a mean age of approximately 64 years, ranging from roughly 20 to 80.

Exclusion applied to patients with autoimmune disease history or systemic immunosuppression. The germline gives CDR1 SGDLS, CDR2 YYNGEE. The CDR3 spans 15 residues. Trimming removed 4 bases from V and 3 bases from J, with 13 bases in between. The data were produced by immunoSEQ multiplex PCR, yet TCRdb's version contains in-frame clones alone and is incomplete. The repertoire holds fewer than 40,000 clones, with roughly 84% as singletons. The clonotype comes from an adult with an advanced solid tumor such as melanoma, head and neck, liver or kidney cancer. The V and J genes are TRBV9 and TRBJ1-4; possible D gene TRBD1, 6 bases. The sample in question was CD4+ or CD8+ T cells sorted from blood, obtained in a trial of the OX40 agonist ivuxolimab. This chain's CDR3 is CASSHQGLSNEKLFF. The CDR3 DNA sequence: TGTGCCAGCAGCCACCAGGGGCTTTCTAATGAAAAACTGTTTTTT.